The clone carrying this T cell receptor (beta chain) has only a few counts. This CDR3 has 11 residues. Between the trimmed V and J ends, which lost 7 bases and 4 bases, there was a span of 7 bases. Germline V gene data show CDR1 as MNHEY and CDR2 as SVGAGI. This specimen comes from a study of CD8+ T cells in alopecia areata. About the study: Those patients who were treated received oral tofacitinib, which was given at 5 to 10 mg twice daily for moderate-to-severe alopecia areata.

Peripheral blood and lesional scalp punch biopsies came from alopecia areata patients. In each case, RNA was isolated and then reverse transcribed into cDNA as the sequencing template. Libraries were prepared by immunoSEQ multiplex PCR; TCRdb keeps only in-frame clonotypes and omits some of them. The repertoire holds roughly 150,000 clones, less than 65% seen once, with roughly 19% in the top ten. The J gene is TRBJ1-2, the V gene TRBV6-5; D is undetermined. The TCR originated in a human donor with alopecia areata. Specimen: CD8+ T cells sorted from blood, collected at week 0. CDR3 residues: CASTATYGYTF. CDR3 DNA sequence: TGTGCCAGCACCGCAACCTATGGCTACACCTTC.